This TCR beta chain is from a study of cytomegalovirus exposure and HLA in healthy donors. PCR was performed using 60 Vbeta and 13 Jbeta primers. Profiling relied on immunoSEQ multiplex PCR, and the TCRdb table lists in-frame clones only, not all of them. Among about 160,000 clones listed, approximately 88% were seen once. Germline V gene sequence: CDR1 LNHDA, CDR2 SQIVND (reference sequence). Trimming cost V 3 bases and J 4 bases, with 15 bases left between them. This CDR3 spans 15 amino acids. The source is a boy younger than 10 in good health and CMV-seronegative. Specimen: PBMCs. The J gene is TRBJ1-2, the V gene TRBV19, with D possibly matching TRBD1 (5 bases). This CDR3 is CASSISPIGGYGYTF. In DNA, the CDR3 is TGTGCCAGTAGTATCAGCCCGATCGGGGGCTATGGCTACACCTTC.